The next 18 T cell receptor beta chains were all read from a single sample in a study of cytomegalovirus exposure and HLA in healthy donors. The PCR used 60 Vbeta and 13 Jbeta primers. Sequenced by immunoSEQ multiplex PCR; TCRdb stores in-frame clones only, minus some. The data show about 130,000 clones, with roughly 80% seen just once and 1% held by the top ten. Sample: PBMCs. The origin of the receptors is a man aged 40-50 years in good health and CMV-seronegative.

This sequence joins TRBV29-1 and TRBJ1-5; TRBD1 matches at 10 bases. CDR3 length equals 13 residues. The V segment lost 6 bases and the J segment 5 bases; nucleotides outside the gene matches: 4. Germline values: CDR1 SQVTM, CDR2 ANQGSEA. The CDR3 DNA reads as TGCAGCGTGGGACAGGGGAATGATCAGCCCCAGCATTTT. Protein: CSVGQGNDQPQHF.

Only one count was recorded for this clone. This chain links TRBV14 with TRBJ2-3; tentatively, D is TRBD1 (5 bases). Germline V lookup: CDR1 SGHDN, CDR2 FVKESK. V was shortened by 4 bases and J by 3 bases, with 14 bases between the two germline ends. The CDR3 length is 15 residues. The CDR3 DNA reads TGTGCCAGCAGCCGGCAGGGTGGTAGGACAGATACGCAGTATTTT. Translation gives CASSRQGGRTDTQYF.

This chain links TRBV4-1 with TRBJ2-3; the D is unclear. From germline, CDR1 is MGHRA and CDR2 YSYEKL. Trimming took off 0 bases at V and 2 bases at J, with 12 bases between the two ends. The CDR3 is 16 residues long. In nucleotides, the CDR3 is TGCGCCAGCAGCCAAGAGGGCACCTACTCCACAGATACGCAGTATTTT. It encodes CASSQEGTYSTDTQYF.

The chain couples TRBV15 to TRBJ2-6; TRBD2 agrees at 10 bases. In germline, CDR1 is LNHNV, CDR2 YYDKDF (reference sequence). V lost 3 bases to trimming and J lost 0 bases; unmatched junction nucleotides: 2. The CDR3 totals 17 residues. The CDR3 DNA follows: TGTGCCACCAGCAGGAGCGGGGGGGCCTCTGGGGCCAACGTCCTGACTTTC. Protein product: CATSRSGGASGANVLTF. Drawing the rest from reference TRBV15 and TRBJ2-6, the complete variable domain is DAMVIQNPRYQVTQFGKPVTLSCSQTLNHNVMYWYQQKSSQAPKLLFHYYDKDFNNEADTPDNFQSRRPNTSFCFLDIRSPGLGDTAMYLCATSRSGGASGANVLTFGAGSRLTVL.

The rearrangement uses TRBV5-4 and TRBJ2-7; D is possibly TRBD2 (5 bases). Trimming removed 2 bases from V and 2 bases from J, with 8 bases in between. CDR1 and CDR2 from the germline V gene are SGHNT and YYREEE (reference sequence). The CDR3 spans 13 residues. The CDR3 is CASSFGETYEQYF. CDR3 nucleotide sequence: TGTGCCAGCAGCTTCGGGGAAACCTACGAGCAGTACTTC.

This clone has only a few counts. The chain employs TRBV5-1 and TRBJ2-1; 8 bases line up with TRBD2. The J segment lost 7 bases and the V segment lost 4 bases, leaving 7 bases of the junction unmatched. Germline loops: CDR1 SGHRS, CDR2 YFSETQ. The CDR3 is made up of 14 amino acids. Written as DNA, the CDR3 is TGCGCCAGCAGCCTTGGACTAGCTTGGAATGAGCAGTTCTTC. This sequence encodes CASSLGLAWNEQFF. The variable domain in full, completed from reference TRBV5-1 and TRBJ2-1, reads KAGVTQTPRYLIKTRGQQVTLSCSPISGHRSVSWYQQTPGQGLQFLFEYFSETQRNKGNFPGRFSGRQFSNSRSEMNVSTLELGDSALYLCASSLGLAWNEQFFGPGTRLTVL.

The chain links TRBV4-1 to TRBJ2-5, with 7 bases identical to TRBD2. The V gene's germline CDR1 is MGHRA and CDR2 YSYEKL. This CDR3 region has 16 residues. V dropped 4 bases and J dropped 0; count of bases not matched to a gene: 8. The CDR3 spells CASSPLGGTNQETQYF. DNA of the CDR3: TGCGCCAGCAGCCCTCTCGGGGGGACTAACCAAGAGACCCAGTACTTC.

The chain combines TRBV15 with TRBJ2-5; 10 bases fit TRBD1. The CDR3 spans 15 residues. V shed 3 bases, J shed 2 bases, and the junction held 3 bases outside the gene matches. Germline CDR1 and CDR2: LNHNV and YYDKDF (reference sequence). Written as DNA, the CDR3 is TGTGCCACCAGCAGCGGGACAGGGGAGCAAGAGACCCAGTACTTC. Translation: CATSSGTGEQETQYF. The variable domain in full, completed from reference TRBV15 and TRBJ2-5, reads DAMVIQNPRYQVTQFGKPVTLSCSQTLNHNVMYWYQQKSSQAPKLLFHYYDKDFNNEADTPDNFQSRRPNTSFCFLDIRSPGLGDTAMYLCATSSGTGEQETQYFGPGTRLLVL.

This clone was seen a few times. The V gene is TRBV6-1, the J gene TRBJ1-5; possibly TRBD1 for D (5 bases). Germline V gene sequence: CDR1 MNHNS, CDR2 SASEGT. The CDR3 length is 15 residues. V lost 6 bases, J lost 3 bases, and 15 bases lay in between. DNA of the CDR3: TGTGCCAGCAGGAAGGGGCGGATTAACAATCAGCCCCAGCATTTT. It specifies CASRKGRINNQPQHF.

The chain carries TRBV7-2 and TRBJ2-7; TRBD2 is a possible D gene (7 bases). Trimming cost V 4 bases and J 12 bases, with 25 bases left between them. Germline CDR1 reads SGHTA; CDR2 reads FQGNSA. This CDR3 spans 15 amino acids. The CDR3: CASSSDSSGAGASYF. DNA of the CDR3: TGTGCCAGCAGCTCCGACTCGAGCGGCGCGGGGGCGTCGTACTTC. Looking up the rest from reference TRBV7-2 and TRBJ2-7 gives the full variable domain: GAGVSQSPSNKVTEKGKDVELRCDPISGHTALYWYRQSLGQGLEFLIYFQGNSAPDKSGLPSDRFSAERTGGSVSTLTIQRTQQEDSAVYLCASSSDSSGAGASYFGPGTRLTVT.

This clone has a single count. The chain couples TRBV5-1 to TRBJ1-4; possibly TRBD1 for D (5 bases). V was pared by 5 bases and J by 3 bases, with 8 bases between. The CDR3 is 13 residues long. CDR1 SGHRS and CDR2 YFSETQ come from the germline V gene. CDR3 in DNA: TGCGCCAGCAGAAGGGGATCTAATGAAAAACTGTTTTTT. This sequence encodes CASRRGSNEKLFF.

The chain has TRBV7-8 and TRBJ2-7, with D possibly TRBD1 on 6 matching bases. CDR3 length: 13 residues. V was trimmed by 5 bases and J by 5 bases, leaving 13 bases between them. Germline lookup yields CDR1 SGHVS and CDR2 FQNEAQ. The DNA of the CDR3 is TGTGCCAGCAGCAAACCTTGGGACAACGAGCAGTACTTC. This gives the protein CASSKPWDNEQYF.

The gene calls are TRBV10-3 and TRBJ2-1, with 11 nucleotides matching TRBD1. This CDR3 has 16 residues. With V trimmed by 4 bases and J by 8 bases, 10 bases remained unmatched. Germline V CDR1 and CDR2: ENHRY, SYGVKD. The CDR3 DNA sequence: TGTGCCATCAGTGTTTGGGCAGGGACAGGGGGTGATGAGCAGTTCTTC. Its protein is CAISVWAGTGGDEQFF.

V gene TRBV6-5 combines with J gene TRBJ2-1; 11 bases agree with TRBD2. The J segment lost 10 bases and the V segment lost 7 bases, leaving 12 bases of the junction unmatched. This CDR3 is built from 15 residues. Germline V gene sequence: CDR1 MNHEY, CDR2 SVGAGI. This CDR3 is CASTQMVAGGEEQFF. The CDR3 DNA follows: TGTGCCAGCACCCAAATGGTAGCGGGAGGGGAGGAGCAGTTCTTC.

This clone has only a few counts. The gene calls are TRBV5-1 and TRBJ1-1, with TRBD1 matching over 7 bases. The V gene end was trimmed by 4 bases and the J gene end by 4 bases; junction bases not matched to a gene: 10. The CDR3 is 15 amino acids. The V gene's germline CDR1 is SGHRS and CDR2 YFSETQ. CDR3 DNA: TGCGCCAGCAGCGTCCTACAGGGGTCAGGCACTGAAGCTTTCTTT. Residues: CASSVLQGSGTEAFF.

For this clone: In this CDR3 the conserved last residue, phenylalanine or tryptophan, is missing, so a read error is likely. The V and J genes are TRBV30 and TRBJ1-2; 9 nucleotides line up with TRBD1. Trimming cost V 3 bases and J 3 bases; bases outside gene matches: 5. The CDR3 runs 14 residues. The germline V gene has CDR1 GTSNPN and CDR2 SVGIG (reference sequence). The CDR3 reads CAWRTQGAHYGYTV. As DNA, the CDR3 is TGTGCCTGGAGGACACAGGGGGCCCACTATGGCTACACCGTC.

This rearrangement joins TRBV28 to TRBJ1-2; TRBD1 matches at 9 bases. The V segment lost 7 bases and the J segment 2 bases; nucleotides outside the gene matches: 5. The CDR3 covers 14 residues. Germline-derived CDR1 and CDR2 are MDHEN and SYDVKM. Here the CDR3 reads CASTSGQGNYGYTF. The CDR3 DNA is TGTGCCAGCACCTCGGGACAGGGAAACTATGGCTACACCTTC.

This clone was picked up one time. J is TRBJ1-5 and V is TRBV2, with a weak D call TRBD1 (6 bases). Germline CDR1 and CDR2: SNHLY and FYNNEI. V shed 4 bases and J shed 7 bases, with 14 bases lying between them. This CDR3 is built from 14 residues. This CDR3 is CASSGYREGQPQHF. DNA of the CDR3: TGTGCCAGCAGTGGTTACAGGGAAGGGCAGCCCCAGCATTTT.